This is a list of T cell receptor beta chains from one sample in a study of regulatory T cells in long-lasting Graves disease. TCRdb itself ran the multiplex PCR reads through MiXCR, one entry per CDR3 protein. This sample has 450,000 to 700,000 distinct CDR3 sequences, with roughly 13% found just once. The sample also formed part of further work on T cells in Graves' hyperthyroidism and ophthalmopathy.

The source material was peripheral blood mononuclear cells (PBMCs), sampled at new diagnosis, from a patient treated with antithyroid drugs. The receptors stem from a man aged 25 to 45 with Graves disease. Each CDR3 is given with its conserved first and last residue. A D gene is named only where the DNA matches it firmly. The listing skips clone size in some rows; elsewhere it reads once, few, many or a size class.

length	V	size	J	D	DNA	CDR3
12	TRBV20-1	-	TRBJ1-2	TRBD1	TGCAGTGTGGAACAGGGGGACTATGGCTACACCTTC	CSVEQGDYGYTF
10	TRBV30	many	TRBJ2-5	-	TGTGCCTGGAGCCGAGAGACCCAGTACTTC	CAWSRETQYF
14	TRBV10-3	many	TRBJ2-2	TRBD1	TGTGCCAGCCTAAAAGACAGGGTCACCGGGGAGCTGTTTTTT	CASLKDRVTGELFF
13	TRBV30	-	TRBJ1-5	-	TGTGCCTGGGGAGGGCCGGGATGGCAGCCCCAGCATTTT	CAWGGPGWQPQHF
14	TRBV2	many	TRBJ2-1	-	TGTGCCAGCAGTGTAGGAGAGGGTTACAATGAGCAGTTCTTC	CASSVGEGYNEQFF
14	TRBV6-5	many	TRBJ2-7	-	TGTGCCAGCAGTTACGGGGGAAACTCCTACGAGCAGTACTTC	CASSYGGNSYEQYF
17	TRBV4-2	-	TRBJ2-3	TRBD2	TGTGCCAGCAGCCAGGACCGCGGGACTAGCGGGATCCATACGCAGTATTTT	CASSQDRGTSGIHTQYF
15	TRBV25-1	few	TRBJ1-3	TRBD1	TGTGCCAGCAGTGAATATAGGACAGGGGGAAACACCATATATTTT	CASSEYRTGGNTIYF
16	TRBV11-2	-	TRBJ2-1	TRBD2	TGTGCCAGCAGCCGGGAGACTAGCGGGAGTAACAATGAGCAGTTCTTC	CASSRETSGSNNEQFF
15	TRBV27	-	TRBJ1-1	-	TGTGCCAGCAGTTTTACCGGGACTTTGAACACTGAAGCTTTCTTT	CASSFTGTLNTEAFF
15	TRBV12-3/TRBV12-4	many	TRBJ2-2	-	TGTGCCAGCAGACCGACAGGGAGGGACACCGGGGAGCTGTTTTTT	CASRPTGRDTGELFF
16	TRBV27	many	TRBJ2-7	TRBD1	TGTGCCAGCAGTTTATCGGCCGGACAGGGCCTTTACGAGCAGTACTTC	CASSLSAGQGLYEQYF
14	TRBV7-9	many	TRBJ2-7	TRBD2	TGTGCCAGCAGCGTACGGAGCGGGGGCTACGAGCAGTACTTC	CASSVRSGGYEQYF
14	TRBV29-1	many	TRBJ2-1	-	TGCAGTTGGGGAGGAGGGCCTTACAACAATGAGCAGTTCTTC	CSWGGGPYNNEQFF
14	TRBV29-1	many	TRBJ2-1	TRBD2	TGCAGCGTGAACTCGCGGGAGGGGCACAATGAGCAGTTCTTC	CSVNSREGHNEQFF
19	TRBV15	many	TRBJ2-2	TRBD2	TGTGCCACCAGCAGAGGATTCCCCTCTAGCGGGAGATTGGCCGGGGAGCTGTTTTTT	CATSRGFPSSGRLAGELFF
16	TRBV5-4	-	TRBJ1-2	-	TGTGCCAGCAGCTCCCCGACCAGGCGAGTTAACTATGGCTACACCTTC	CASSSPTRRVNYGYTF
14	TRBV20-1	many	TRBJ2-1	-	TGCAGTGCCAACGGACTGGGAACCTACAATGAGCAGTTCTTC	CSANGLGTYNEQFF
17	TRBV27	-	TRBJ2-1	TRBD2	TGTGCCAGCAGTTCCCCCAAGCGGGAGGGCCGGAGGCATGAGCAGTTCTTC	CASSSPKREGRRHEQFF
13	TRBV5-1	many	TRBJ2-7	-	TGCGCCAGCACGGATGAACGACACTACGAGCAGTACTTC	CASTDERHYEQYF
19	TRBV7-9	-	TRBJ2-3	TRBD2	TGTGCCAGCAGCTTCCCCGGGACTAGCGGGAGTGGAGATACAGATACGCAGTATTTT	CASSFPGTSGSGDTDTQYF
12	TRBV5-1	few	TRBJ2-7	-	TGCGCCAGCAGGGGGAGCGAAGGAGAGCAGTACTTC	CASRGSEGEQYF
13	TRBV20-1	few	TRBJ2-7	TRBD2	TGCAGTGCGGAGGCGGGAGGGGGTTACGAGCAGTACTTC	CSAEAGGGYEQYF
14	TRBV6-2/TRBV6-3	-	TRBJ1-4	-	TGTGCCAGCAGTGAATTTAGGACGCCTGAAAAACTGTTTTTT	CASSEFRTPEKLFF
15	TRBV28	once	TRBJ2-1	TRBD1	TGTGCCAGCAGTACCGGACAGGTTGGTCTTCGGAAGCAGTTCTTC	CASSTGQVGLRKQFF
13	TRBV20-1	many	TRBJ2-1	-	TGCAGTGCTAGGGGGTTAACAGACAATGAGCAGTTCTTC	CSARGLTDNEQFF
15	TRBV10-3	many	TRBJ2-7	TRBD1	TGTGCCATCAAGGGCGGACAGGGGAGCTCCTACGAGCAGTACTTC	CAIKGGQGSSYEQYF
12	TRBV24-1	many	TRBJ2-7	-	TGTGCCACCTCCCTGTCGGGGCTCGAGCAGTACTTC	CATSLSGLEQYF
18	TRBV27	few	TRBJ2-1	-	TGTGCCAGCAGTTTATCTCCCTCCGTGGGGCTGGGTAAGAATGAGCAGTTCTTC	CASSLSPSVGLGKNEQFF
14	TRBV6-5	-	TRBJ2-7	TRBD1	TGTGCCAGCAGATACCGACAGGGCCCCTACGAGCAGTACTTC	CASRYRQGPYEQYF
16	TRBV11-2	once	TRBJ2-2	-	TGTGCCAGCAGCCCAGAACAGGGAATGAAGACCGGGGAGCTGTTTTTT	CASSPEQGMKTGELFF
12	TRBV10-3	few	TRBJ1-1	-	TGTGCCATCAGTGAGGACAGTTCGGAAGCTTTCTTT	CAISEDSSEAFF
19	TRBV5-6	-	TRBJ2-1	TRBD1	TGTGCCAGCAGCTCTCTCAGGACAGGGATGTTAACCTCCTACAATGAGCAGTCCTTC	CASSSLRTGMLTSYNEQSF
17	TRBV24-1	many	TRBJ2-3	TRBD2	TGTGCCACCGGAACTGTGGGGACTAGCGGGAGATCGAATACGCAGTATTTT	CATGTVGTSGRSNTQYF
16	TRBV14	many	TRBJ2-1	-	TGTGCCAGCAGCCAAAACCGGGACTGGTGGCCCAATGAGCAGTTCTTC	CASSQNRDWWPNEQFF
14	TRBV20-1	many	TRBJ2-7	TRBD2	TGCAGTGCTAGAGGGCCGGTAGCGGGAAGAGAGGAGTACTTC	CSARGPVAGREEYF